This is a list of T cell receptor beta chains from one sample in a study of response to subunit inactivated influenza vaccine. Using its own MiXCR run on the RT-PCR reads, TCRdb lists one record per CDR3 protein. This table has roughly 790,000 distinct CDR3 sequences, 21% appearing once. Specimen: PBMCs from blood, collected roughly 5 days after vaccination. These receptors were taken from a man aged 50-60 years who received an inactivated influenza vaccine. The CDR3 runs from the conserved cysteine through the conserved F or W. D genes are given only for firm matches. Size tells how often a clone was seen (once, few, many) or the class of an expanded clone, and some rows leave it out.

V,D,size,J,DNA,CDR3
TRBV4-1,-,-,TRBJ2-3,TGCGCCAGCAGCCGCCCGGGCGCAGATACGCAGTATTTT,CASSRPGADTQYF
TRBV7-3,TRBD2,-,TRBJ2-2,TGTGCCAGCAGCTGGGGACTAGCGGGAACCGGGGAGCTGTTTTTT,CASSWGLAGTGELFF
TRBV7-9,TRBD1,few,TRBJ2-5,TGTGCCAGCAGCGGGGCAGGGGGCAAAGAGACCCAGTACTTC,CASSGAGGKETQYF
TRBV9,-,-,TRBJ2-5,TGTGCCAGCAGCGTCTCCGGATTGTCAGAGACCCAGTACTTC,CASSVSGLSETQYF
TRBV28,-,-,TRBJ2-6,TGTGCCAGCAGTTTATTGGTCAGGGGTAACGTCCTGACTTTC,CASSLLVRGNVLTF
TRBV5-5,-,many,TRBJ1-5,TGTGCCAGCAGCTTGATAAGGGGTGTCGGTCAGCCCCAGCATTTT,CASSLIRGVGQPQHF
TRBV5-5,-,-,TRBJ2-2,TGTGCCAGCAGCTTGGATCGACAACGGGGCACCGGGGAGCTGTTTTTT,CASSLDRQRGTGELFF
TRBV7-2,-,-,TRBJ1-1,TGTTCCAGCAGCCGAGGGACCGAAAGAGCTTTCTTT,CSSSRGTERAFF
TRBV20-1,-,few,TRBJ2-3,TGCAGTGCTAGTCTTCCTCGTGGGACCGGGGAAGGAGATACGCAGTATTTT,CSASLPRGTGEGDTQYF
TRBV6-2/TRBV6-3,TRBD2,few,TRBJ2-2,TGTGCCAGCAGGCCGGGACTAGCGAAAAAGAAGGTCACCGGGGAGCTGTTTTTT,CASRPGLAKKKVTGELFF
TRBV18,-,-,TRBJ2-6,TGTGCCAGCTCACCCGAGTTGGCTGGGGCCAACGTCCTGACTTTC,CASSPELAGANVLTF
TRBV7-2,-,-,TRBJ2-7,TGTGCCAGCAGCTGGTCGGACTCCTACGAGCAGTACTTC,CASSWSDSYEQYF
TRBV3-1,TRBD2,-,TRBJ2-5,TGTGCCAGCGGGGGAGGGGTACAAGAGACCCAGTACTTC,CASGGGVQETQYF
TRBV6-4,-,-,TRBJ2-5,TGTGCCAGCAGTGACTCGAGCCCCGTGGAGACCCAGTACTTC,CASSDSSPVETQYF
TRBV5-5,-,few,TRBJ2-2,TGTGCCAGCAGCTTGATCACAGGGCTAAACACCGGGGAGCTGTTTTTT,CASSLITGLNTGELFF
TRBV12-3/TRBV12-4,TRBD2,-,TRBJ2-7,TGTGCCAGCAGTTCCCTAGCGGGATTCCACGAGCAGTACTTC,CASSSLAGFHEQYF
TRBV7-2,TRBD1,-,TRBJ1-3,TGTGCCAGCAGCCGGACAGGCCACTCTGGAAACACCATATATTTT,CASSRTGHSGNTIYF
TRBV30,-,few,TRBJ2-7,TGTGCCTGGAGGAGGCCCGGTGACTACGAGCAGTACTTC,CAWRRPGDYEQYF
TRBV6-2/TRBV6-3,-,once,TRBJ2-1,TGTGCCAGCAGGTCAGGTGGGGGAGCCGCTGAGCAGTTCTTC,CASRSGGGAAEQFF
TRBV10-3,-,-,TRBJ2-7,TGTGCCATCAGTGAGGTCAGGGAAACGGGGGAGCAGTACTTC,CAISEVRETGEQYF
TRBV5-1,-,-,TRBJ2-1,TGCGCCAGCAGCTTACAGGGATTTGAGCAGTTCTTC,CASSLQGFEQFF
TRBV4-3,-,-,TRBJ2-7,TGCGCCAGCAGCCAAGTTTGGGGGGAAGCCTACGAGCAGTACTTC,CASSQVWGEAYEQYF